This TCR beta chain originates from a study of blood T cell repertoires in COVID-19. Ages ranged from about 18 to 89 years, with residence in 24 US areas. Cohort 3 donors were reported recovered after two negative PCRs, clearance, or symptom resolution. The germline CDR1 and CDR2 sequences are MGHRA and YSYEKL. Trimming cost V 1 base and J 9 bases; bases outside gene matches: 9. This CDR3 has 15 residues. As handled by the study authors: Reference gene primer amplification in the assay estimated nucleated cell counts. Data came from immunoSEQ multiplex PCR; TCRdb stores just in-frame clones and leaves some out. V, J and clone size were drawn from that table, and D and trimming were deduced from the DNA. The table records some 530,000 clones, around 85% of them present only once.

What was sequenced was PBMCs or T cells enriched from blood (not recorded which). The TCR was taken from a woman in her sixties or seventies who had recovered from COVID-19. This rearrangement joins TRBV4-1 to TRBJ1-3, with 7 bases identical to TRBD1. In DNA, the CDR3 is TGCGCCAGCAGCCAAGGGACAGGCGGCTGGGGCACCATATATTTT. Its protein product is CASSQGTGGWGTIYF.